A single sample is the source of the 28 T cell receptor beta chains below, sequenced in a study of blood T cell repertoires in COVID-19 (dated by TCRdb to the early 2020s). To prepare the library, the immunoSEQ multiplex PCR assay was applied. The table was pulled from immuneACCESS by TCRdb, which kept in-frame rearrangements only. Such tables lose some clones; where checked, under half of the loss comes from unresolved V genes, and the rest has no known cause. The sample table lists fewer than 120,000 clones, 82% of them with a count of one. The top ten constitute approximately 17% of the sample. Source material: peripheral blood. Source of these receptors: a woman aged 60-75 years with acute or convalescent COVID-19.

The V call is TRBV7-6, the J call TRBJ2-5, with D uncertain. Germline assignment: CDR1 SGHVS and CDR2 FNYEAQ. CDR3 size: 14 residues. With 5 bases removed from V and 3 bases from J, the gap between germline ends came to 13 bases. CDR3: CASSPRSGKETQYF. The CDR3 nucleotides are TGTGCCAGCAGCCCTAGGTCGGGTAAAGAGACCCAGTACTTC.

This rearrangement joins TRBV11-3 to TRBJ2-1, with D hard to call. The germline CDR1 and CDR2 sequences are SGHNT and YENEEA. This CDR3 is 12 amino acids long. V lost 1 base to trimming and J lost 10 bases, with 8 bases between them. The CDR3 is CASSLAALEQFF. The CDR3 bases are TGTGCCAGCAGCTTAGCAGCGCTGGAGCAGTTCTTC.

Written as DNA, the CDR3 is TGCGCCAGCAGCCAGGGCGAACTTGGAGCTTTCTTT. It yields the protein CASSQGELGAFF. The chain is built from TRBV5-1 and TRBJ1-1; weak D call: TRBD1 (5 bases). The CDR3 runs 12 residues. Between the trimmed V and J ends, which lost 4 bases and 10 bases, there was a span of 14 bases. Germline CDR1 and CDR2: SGHRS and YFSETQ.

CDR3 residues: CASSLADRNQPQHF. CDR3 bases: TGTGCCAGCAGCTTGGCGGACAGAAATCAGCCCCAGCATTTT. The chain couples TRBV5-6 to TRBJ1-5; possibly TRBD1 for D (6 bases). The CDR3 runs 14 residues. The germline CDR1 and CDR2 sequences are SGHDT and YYEEEE. The ends were cut back, 0 bases at V and 4 bases at J, with 8 bases in the middle.

The rearrangement links TRBV7-8 to TRBJ1-5; perhaps TRBD1 as D (6 bases). V shed 2 bases and J shed 7 bases, with 15 bases lying between them. There are 15 residues in the CDR3. CDR1 is SGHVS and CDR2 is FQNEAQ in the germline V gene. The chain's CDR3 is CASSLSSQGRQPQHF. Here the CDR3 DNA reads TGTGCCAGCAGCTTAAGTTCACAGGGTAGGCAGCCCCAGCATTTT.

In this sample, this clone turned up a few times. The rearrangement uses TRBV5-4 and TRBJ2-2, with a weak D call TRBD2 (5 bases). The CDR3 loop spans 15 amino acids. V was cut by 0 bases and J by 6 bases, with 12 bases left in between. Germline loops: CDR1 SGHNT, CDR2 YYREEE (reference sequence). The DNA for the CDR3 is TGTGCCAGCAGCTTGGAAGCAGCGAGGGCCGGGGAGCTGTTTTTT. It is translated as CASSLEAARAGELFF.

The chain employs TRBV19 and TRBJ2-3, with 9 nucleotides matching TRBD1. Germline V gene sequence: CDR1 LNHDA, CDR2 SQIVND (reference sequence). The CDR3 is made up of 16 amino acids. Losses at the gene ends were 5 bases for V and 2 bases for J; bases not matched to a gene: 8. CDR3 sequence: CASSGSRTGDTDTQYF. The DNA for the CDR3 is TGTGCCAGTAGTGGGTCCAGGACAGGGGACACAGATACGCAGTATTTT.

V gene TRBV6-5 combines with J gene TRBJ2-7; 9 bases align to TRBD1. The CDR3 is 14 residues long. Trimming cost V 7 bases and J 4 bases; bases outside gene matches: 8. The germline gives CDR1 MNHEY, CDR2 SVGAGI. CDR3 nucleotide sequence: TGTGCCAGCACCGTACAGGGGGCCCTTTACGAGCAGTACTTC. It yields the protein CASTVQGALYEQYF.

The chain is built from TRBV5-4 and TRBJ1-3, with D unresolved. Germline loops: CDR1 SGHNT, CDR2 YYREEE (reference sequence). The CDR3 contains 15 residues. Deletions cut 0 bases from V and 7 bases from J, with 14 bases between. In DNA form, the CDR3 reads TGTGCCAGCAGCTTGGACCTAGGCAGCGTGAACACCATATATTTT. Its protein product is CASSLDLGSVNTIYF.

For this clone: Other nucleotide sequences in the sample specify the same CDR3. The V gene is TRBV18, the J gene TRBJ1-1, with D possibly being TRBD1 (6 bases). V dropped 3 bases and J dropped 1 base, with 9 bases sitting between them. Germline CDR1 and CDR2: KGHSH and LQKENI. The CDR3 length is 14 residues. CDR3 sequence (DNA): TGTGCCAGCTCACCGGACAGAGAGAACACTGAAGCTTTCTTT. Translation gives CASSPDRENTEAFF.

The chain links TRBV5-1 to TRBJ2-5; no clear D. Trimming shortened V by 0 bases and J by 9 bases, and 6 bases separated the two germline ends. CDR1 and CDR2 from the germline V gene are SGHRS and YFSETQ. The CDR3 extends over 11 amino acids. The CDR3 region has the DNA TGCGCCAGCAGCTTGGAGCGAGCCCAGTACTTC. As protein: CASSLERAQYF.

The V gene is TRBV2, the J gene TRBJ2-7, with D possibly being TRBD1 (6 bases). Germline CDR1 is SNHLY and CDR2 is FYNNEI. This CDR3 has 14 residues. Trimming shortened V by 6 bases and J by 0 bases, and 12 bases separated the two germline ends. CDR3 sequence reads: CASSDRGNSYEQYF. CDR3 DNA sequence: TGTGCCAGCAGCGATAGGGGGAACTCCTACGAGCAGTACTTC.

In its sample, this clone was seen a few times. The V and J genes are TRBV4-3 and TRBJ1-3; TRBD1 aligns across 7 bases. V was pared by 2 bases and J by 0 bases, with 13 bases of the junction left unmatched. This CDR3 is built from 19 residues. Germline V gene data show CDR1 as LGHNA and CDR2 as YSLEER. The CDR3 DNA is TGCGCCAGCAGCCAAACCCGGGCGGGACAGTGGGGCTCTGGAAACACCATATATTTT. Its translation is CASSQTRAGQWGSGNTIYF.

This rearrangement joins TRBV5-1 to TRBJ2-1, with 9 bases lining up with TRBD1. CDR1 and CDR2 from the germline V gene are SGHRS and YFSETQ. Germline trimming cut 0 bases from V and 7 bases from J; bases unmatched to any gene: 5. This CDR3 spans 15 amino acids. CDR3 region: CASSLEGQGHNEQFF. DNA for the CDR3: TGCGCCAGCAGCTTGGAGGGACAGGGTCATAATGAGCAGTTCTTC.

The CDR3 DNA reads TGTGCCAGCAGTTTAGACCAGGCATCTCGGAATGAGCAGTTCTTC. This translates into CASSLDQASRNEQFF. The chain combines TRBV27 with TRBJ2-1; no firm D call. The CDR3 has 15 residues. The germline V and J ends were trimmed by 2 bases and 7 bases, with 15 bases remaining between them. CDR1 and CDR2 (germline): MNHEY, SMNVEV (reference sequence).

J is TRBJ1-1 and V is TRBV19; D is undetermined. From germline, CDR1 is LNHDA and CDR2 SQIVND (reference sequence). The CDR3 runs to 13 residues. V was pared by 4 bases and J by 9 bases, with 15 bases between. CDR3 in DNA: TGTGCCAGTAGTAAGGTAACAGATAGACAAGCTTTCTTT. Protein product: CASSKVTDRQAFF.

This clone has only a few counts. CDR3 in amino acids: CASSGRGPIGPNTEAFF. The CDR3 nucleotides are TGTGCCAGCAGCGGCAGGGGGCCGATCGGCCCTAACACTGAAGCTTTCTTT. The chain is built from TRBV9 and TRBJ1-1, with TRBD1 matching over 8 bases. The germline CDR1 and CDR2 sequences are SGDLS and YYNGEE. The V gene end was trimmed by 3 bases and the J gene end by 2 bases; junction bases not matched to a gene: 12. This CDR3 region has 17 residues.

The DNA of the CDR3 is TGTGCCACCAGTAGAACTGCGGGCGAGCAGTACTTC. The encoded protein is CATSRTAGEQYF. The V and J genes are TRBV15 and TRBJ2-7; weak D call: TRBD2 (5 bases). Per germline, CDR1 LNHNV and CDR2 YYDKDF (reference sequence). V dropped 6 bases and J dropped 6 bases, with 12 bases sitting between them. The CDR3 length is 12 residues.

This clone was recorded a few times. V usage is TRBV21-1 and J usage is TRBJ2-7; TRBD1 is the table's D call, not checked against the DNA. TRBV21-1 corresponds to a pseudogene. The CDR3 sequence is 17 residues long. The chain's CDR3 is CASSKGGEGQGIGEQYF. The DNA of the CDR3 is TGTGCCAGCAGCAAGGGAGGGGAGGGACAGGGTATTGGCGAGCAGTACTTC.

The chain carries TRBV11-3 and TRBJ1-2, with 7 bases matching TRBD1. Germline V gene sequence: CDR1 SGHNT, CDR2 YENEEA. With 4 bases clipped from V and 8 bases from J, the junction kept 13 bases outside the gene matches. The CDR3 runs 15 residues. In DNA form, the CDR3 reads TGTGCCAGCAGCTCTGGACAGGCCCGTCCGGGGGGCTACACCTTC. Amino acid sequence: CASSSGQARPGGYTF.

This clone has a single count. The V and J genes are TRBV9 and TRBJ2-5, with 8 nucleotides matching TRBD2. The CDR3 extends over 17 amino acids. V dropped 0 bases and J dropped 4; count of bases not matched to a gene: 11. Looked up from germline, CDR1 is SGDLS and CDR2 is YYNGEE. The CDR3 bases are TGTGCCAGCAGCGTAGGCCCCGGGGGGGCCGGTGGAGAGACCCAGTACTTC. It translates to CASSVGPGGAGGETQYF.

The V call is TRBV9, the J call TRBJ2-2; 16 bases map to TRBD2. After removal of 3 bases from V and 6 bases from J, the junction contained 2 bases not matched to a gene. Germline loops: CDR1 SGDLS, CDR2 YYNGEE. The CDR3 has 16 residues. The CDR3 spells CASSAGTSGGAGELFF. The CDR3 DNA reads as TGTGCCAGCAGCGCCGGGACTAGCGGGGGGGCCGGGGAGCTGTTTTTT.

V gene TRBV11-3 combines with J gene TRBJ1-4; tentatively, D is TRBD1 (6 bases). Per germline, CDR1 SGHNT and CDR2 YENEEA. The V end lost 5 bases, the J end lost 4 bases, and 14 bases lay between the germline ends. The CDR3 extends over 15 amino acids. The chain's CDR3 is CASSAQGLNNEKLFF. Written as DNA, the CDR3 is TGTGCCAGCAGCGCTCAGGGGCTCAATAATGAAAAACTGTTTTTT.

This chain links TRBV7-2 with TRBJ2-1; weak D call: TRBD2 (6 bases). This CDR3 spans 14 amino acids. The V and J ends lost 3 bases and 7 bases respectively, with 13 bases between them. In germline, CDR1 is SGHTA, CDR2 FQGNSA. CDR3 loop: CASSLRDGYNEQFF. CDR3 nucleotides: TGTGCCAGCAGCTTGCGGGACGGATATAATGAGCAGTTCTTC.

This clone has a handful of counts. V usage is TRBV19 and J usage is TRBJ1-6; 9 positions agree with TRBD1. From germline, CDR1 is LNHDA and CDR2 SQIVND (reference sequence). This CDR3 has 15 amino acids. Trimming removed 6 bases from V and 10 bases from J; junction bases left unmatched: 10. CDR3 coding DNA: TGTGCCAGTAGCCTGGGACACAGGGGGCAATCACCCCTCCACTTT. It translates to CASSLGHRGQSPLHF.

V and J are TRBV27 and TRBJ1-1, with 11 bases matching TRBD1. The germline gives CDR1 MNHEY, CDR2 SMNVEV (reference sequence). The V gene end was trimmed by 4 bases and the J gene end by 2 bases; junction bases not matched to a gene: 6. This CDR3 spans 16 amino acids. Here the CDR3 DNA reads TGTGCCAGCAGTTCATGGACAGGGGGCGCCAACACTGAAGCTTTCTTT. Translated: CASSSWTGGANTEAFF.

V is TRBV7-2 and J is TRBJ2-1, with TRBD2 matching 11 bases. CDR1 and CDR2 from the germline V gene are SGHTA and FQGNSA. There are 15 residues in the CDR3. J was trimmed by 7 bases and V by 2 bases; bases with no gene match: 4. The CDR3 DNA reads TGTGCCAGCAGCTTATATAGCGGGGGGGCTAATGAGCAGTTCTTC. Protein: CASSLYSGGANEQFF.

V and J are TRBV5-1 and TRBJ2-3; TRBD1 might be the D (6 bases). Per the germline V gene, CDR1 is SGHRS and CDR2 is YFSETQ. With 3 bases removed from V and 0 bases from J, the gap between germline ends came to 11 bases. The CDR3 has 15 residues. CDR3 in amino acids: CASSSSRGSTDTQYF. The CDR3 DNA is TGCGCCAGCAGCTCCTCCAGGGGTAGCACAGATACGCAGTATTTT.